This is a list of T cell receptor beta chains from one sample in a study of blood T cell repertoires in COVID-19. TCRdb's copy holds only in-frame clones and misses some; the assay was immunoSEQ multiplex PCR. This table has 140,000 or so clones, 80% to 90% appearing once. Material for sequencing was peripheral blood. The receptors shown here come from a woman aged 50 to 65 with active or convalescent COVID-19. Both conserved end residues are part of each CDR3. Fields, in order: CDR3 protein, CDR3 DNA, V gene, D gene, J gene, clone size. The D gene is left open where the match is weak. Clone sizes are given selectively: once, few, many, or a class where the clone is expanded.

CDR3 protein: CASRPAARGEKLFF
CDR3 DNA: TGCGCCAGCAGGCCCGCGGCCCGGGGTGAAAAACTGTTTTTT
V gene: TRBV5-1
D gene: .
J gene: TRBJ1-4
clone size: .

CDR3 protein: CASSPTAQGPDTQYF
CDR3 DNA: TGTGCCAGCTCCCCAACGGCACAGGGGCCAGATACGCAGTATTTT
V gene: TRBV18
D gene: TRBD1
J gene: TRBJ2-3
clone size: .

CDR3 protein: CSVATMNTEAFF
CDR3 DNA: TGCAGCGTTGCTACCATGAACACTGAAGCTTTCTTT
V gene: TRBV29-1
D gene: .
J gene: TRBJ1-1
clone size: .

CDR3 protein: CASSLRGSLNYGYTF
CDR3 DNA: TGCGCCAGCAGCTTGAGGGGCAGTCTTAACTATGGCTACACCTTC
V gene: TRBV5-1
D gene: .
J gene: TRBJ1-2
clone size: .

CDR3 protein: CASSQDPQDPLHF
CDR3 DNA: TGCGCCAGCAGCCAAGATCCACAGGATCCCTTGCACTTC
V gene: TRBV4-3
D gene: .
J gene: TRBJ2-7
clone size: .

CDR3 protein: CSVDSGGSETQYF
CDR3 DNA: TGCAGCGTTGACTCAGGGGGGAGTGAGACCCAGTACTTC
V gene: TRBV29-1
D gene: .
J gene: TRBJ2-5
clone size: .

CDR3 protein: CASSLIAENTEAFF
CDR3 DNA: TGTGCCAGCAGCTTGATTGCGGAGAACACTGAAGCTTTCTTT
V gene: TRBV5-5
D gene: .
J gene: TRBJ1-1
clone size: medium-sized

CDR3 protein: CASSWDSPSPYEQYF
CDR3 DNA: TGCGCCAGCAGTTGGGACTCCCCGAGCCCCTACGAGCAGTACTTC
V gene: TRBV5-1
D gene: .
J gene: TRBJ2-7
clone size: .

CDR3 protein: CASSYLPGQGINEQFF
CDR3 DNA: TGTGCCAGCAGTTACCTCCCCGGACAGGGTATCAATGAGCAGTTCTTC
V gene: TRBV6-2/TRBV6-3
D gene: TRBD1
J gene: TRBJ2-1
clone size: .

CDR3 protein: CASSVGRGKGEQYF
CDR3 DNA: TGTGCCAGCAGCGTAGGAAGGGGGAAAGGGGAGCAGTACTTC
V gene: TRBV9
D gene: .
J gene: TRBJ2-7
clone size: .

CDR3 protein: CASSFGTGYEQYF
CDR3 DNA: TGTGCCAGCAGCTTCGGGACTGGCTACGAGCAGTACTTC
V gene: TRBV11-2
D gene: .
J gene: TRBJ2-7
clone size: few

CDR3 protein: CATSEGTDYGYTF
CDR3 DNA: TGTGCCACCAGTGAGGGGACAGACTATGGCTACACCTTC
V gene: TRBV24-1
D gene: TRBD1
J gene: TRBJ1-2
clone size: .

CDR3 protein: CASSIRDSLTYEQYF
CDR3 DNA: TGTGCCAGCAGCATCAGGGACAGCTTAACCTACGAGCAGTACTTC
V gene: TRBV7-9
D gene: TRBD1
J gene: TRBJ2-7
clone size: .

CDR3 protein: CASSVRTGGIGSPLHF
CDR3 DNA: TGTGCCAGCAGCGTAAGGACAGGGGGTATCGGTTCACCCCTCCACTTT
V gene: TRBV7-8
D gene: TRBD1
J gene: TRBJ1-6
clone size: .

CDR3 protein: CASSYTPQGPRGGYTF
CDR3 DNA: TGTGCCAGCAGTTACACTCCACAGGGGCCTCGCGGTGGCTACACCTTC
V gene: TRBV6-2/TRBV6-3
D gene: TRBD1
J gene: TRBJ1-2
clone size: .

CDR3 protein: CASSPTSGSIGEQFF
CDR3 DNA: TGTGCCAGCAGCCCTACTAGCGGGAGCATTGGTGAGCAGTTCTTC
V gene: TRBV7-3
D gene: TRBD2
J gene: TRBJ2-1
clone size: .

CDR3 protein: CASSKRPAAWTYEQYF
CDR3 DNA: TGTGCCAGCAGCAAACGGCCGGCAGCGTGGACCTACGAGCAGTACTTC
V gene: TRBV21-1
D gene: .
J gene: TRBJ2-7
clone size: .

CDR3 protein: CASSLLAGGRNEQFF
CDR3 DNA: TGCGCCAGCAGTCTGCTAGCGGGGGGGCGGAATGAGCAGTTCTTC
V gene: TRBV5-1
D gene: TRBD2
J gene: TRBJ2-1
clone size: .

CDR3 protein: CAWSVGGAGLSQPQHF
CDR3 DNA: TGTGCCTGGAGTGTAGGGGGGGCAGGGCTAAGTCAGCCCCAGCATTTT
V gene: TRBV30
D gene: .
J gene: TRBJ1-5
clone size: .

CDR3 protein: CASSLTGQGEPLHF
CDR3 DNA: TGTGCCAGCAGCTTAACGGGACAGGGGGAACCCCTCCACTTT
V gene: TRBV7-3
D gene: TRBD1
J gene: TRBJ1-6
clone size: few

CDR3 protein: CASSLGTSGYNEQFF
CDR3 DNA: TGTGCCAGCAGCTTGGGCACTAGCGGATACAATGAGCAGTTCTTC
V gene: TRBV5-5
D gene: TRBD2
J gene: TRBJ2-1
clone size: .

CDR3 protein: CASSPEPLAGGTYNEQFF
CDR3 DNA: TGTGCCAGCAGCCCAGAGCCACTAGCGGGAGGGACCTACAATGAGCAGTTCTTC
V gene: TRBV3-1/TRBV3-2
D gene: TRBD2
J gene: TRBJ2-1
clone size: .

CDR3 protein: CATRGMNTEAFF
CDR3 DNA: TGTGCCACGCGGGGCATGAACACTGAAGCTTTCTTT
V gene: TRBV28
D gene: .
J gene: TRBJ1-1
clone size: .

CDR3 protein: CASSLGQISFTFPNYGYTF
CDR3 DNA: TGCGCCAGCAGCTTGGGACAGATATCCTTCACTTTCCCTAACTATGGCTACACCTTC
V gene: TRBV5-1
D gene: .
J gene: TRBJ1-2
clone size: .

CDR3 protein: CASSLTGGANTIYF
CDR3 DNA: TGTGCCAGCAGCCTCACGGGGGGGGCCAACACCATATATTTT
V gene: TRBV7-2
D gene: .
J gene: TRBJ1-3
clone size: .

CDR3 protein: CATSRDRGNYGYTF
CDR3 DNA: TGTGCCACCAGCAGAGATAGGGGGAACTATGGCTACACCTTC
V gene: TRBV15
D gene: .
J gene: TRBJ1-2
clone size: .

CDR3 protein: CASSMDRVEQFF
CDR3 DNA: TGTGCCAGCAGTATGGACAGGGTTGAGCAGTTCTTC
V gene: TRBV27
D gene: TRBD1
J gene: TRBJ2-1
clone size: .

CDR3 protein: CASSQDLTVPYNEQFF
CDR3 DNA: TGCGCCAGCAGCCAAGATCTGACAGTGCCCTACAATGAGCAGTTCTTC
V gene: TRBV4-3
D gene: .
J gene: TRBJ2-1
clone size: .

CDR3 protein: CASSRPGQGRENEQFF
CDR3 DNA: TGCGCCAGCAGCCGCCCGGGACAGGGCCGAGAGAATGAGCAGTTCTTC
V gene: TRBV4-1
D gene: TRBD1
J gene: TRBJ2-1
clone size: .

CDR3 protein: CAIGRGGSGNTIYF
CDR3 DNA: TGTGCCATCGGTCGGGGGGGCTCTGGAAACACCATATATTTT
V gene: TRBV10-3
D gene: .
J gene: TRBJ1-3
clone size: .

CDR3 protein: CASSPIRPGLHGYTF
CDR3 DNA: TGTGCCAGCAGCCCCATTCGCCCAGGGTTACATGGCTACACCTTC
V gene: TRBV7-2
D gene: .
J gene: TRBJ1-2
clone size: .

CDR3 protein: CATSAAGADGYTF
CDR3 DNA: TGTGCCACCAGTGCGGCAGGGGCGGATGGCTACACCTTC
V gene: TRBV24-1
D gene: .
J gene: TRBJ1-2
clone size: .